This T cell receptor (beta chain) derives from a study of blood T cells in healthy people across ages. General study results and limits: The lack of PBMC sorting stopped any conclusive naive versus antigen-experienced comparison. Naive CD4+ cell counts and diversity both ran higher in long-lived than in aged donors.

CDR3 size: 8 residues. CDR1 and CDR2 from the germline V gene are SGHDT and YYEEEE. V gave up 10 bases and J gave up 4 bases, with 2 bases separating them. Donors gave about 10 milliliters of peripheral blood apiece. Through a sample-barcoded 5' primer and a J-beta primer mix, a second PCR was run for roughly 6 to 11 cycles. TCRdb independently ran MiXCR on the 5' RACE reads; one entry per CDR3 protein. Found here are roughly 1,500,000 distinct CDR3 sequences, about 35% of them singletons; the top ten hold approximately 10%. This clonotype was found a few times. Antigen unknown. This clonotype was sampled from a woman between 25 and 40 years old in good health. The sample comprised blood. The gene calls are TRBV5-6 and TRBJ2-5; D not certain. This chain's CDR3 is CAPETQYF. CDR3 nucleotides: TGTGCCCCAGAGACCCAGTACTTC.